The 29 T cell receptor beta chains below come from one sample, sequenced in a study of T cell responses to AZD1222 COVID-19 vaccine. Clones were read by immunoSEQ multiplex PCR, and TCRdb kept only the in-frame ones, dropping some. The sample holds over 100,000 clones, 70% to 90% seen once. This material consisted of peripheral blood, taken on day 0 of AZD1222 vaccination. These receptors were taken from an adult in good health.

The chain links TRBV28 to TRBJ2-1, with D possibly being TRBD1 (6 bases). Trimming cost V 8 bases and J 3 bases, with 32 bases left between them. The length of the CDR3 is 20 residues. Germline lookup yields CDR1 MDHEN and CDR2 SYDVKM. The CDR3 sequence is CASFKAPGHLLPLSYNEQFF. The CDR3 coding sequence is TGTGCCAGCTTCAAGGCACCGGGACATCTTTTACCTTTAAGCTACAATGAGCAGTTCTTC.

This chain connects TRBV7-2 to TRBJ2-1; TRBD2 matches 7 bases. Unmatched junction bases numbered 9, after V lost 10 bases and J lost 0 bases. The CDR3 contains 15 residues. Germline V gene sequence: CDR1 SGHTA, CDR2 FQGNSA. CDR3 DNA sequence: TGTGCCACCCAAGCGGGACCATACTCCTACAATGAGCAGTTCTTC. This sequence encodes CATQAGPYSYNEQFF.

The chain combines TRBV7-2 with TRBJ1-3; D remains ambiguous. CDR1 and CDR2 from the germline V gene are SGHTA and FQGNSA. The CDR3 is 14 amino acids. Trimming left V 2 bases short and J 0 bases short, with 5 bases between. The CDR3 sequence is CASSLRLSGNTIYF. In nucleotides, the CDR3 is TGTGCCAGCAGCTTACGACTCTCTGGAAACACCATATATTTT.

The rearrangement links TRBV14 to TRBJ2-7; 7 nucleotides match TRBD1. Germline V gene sequence: CDR1 SGHDN, CDR2 FVKESK. Losses at the gene ends were 4 bases for V and 2 bases for J; bases not matched to a gene: 5. This CDR3 region has 14 residues. CDR3 protein: CASSRQGTPYEQYF. The CDR3 DNA reads as TGTGCCAGCAGCCGACAGGGTACCCCCTACGAGCAGTACTTC. Full variable domain (outside the CDR3, taken from reference TRBV14 and TRBJ2-7): EAGVTQFPSHSVIEKGQTVTLRCDPISGHDNLYWYRRVMGKEIKFLLHFVKESKQDESGMPNNRFLAERTGGTYSTLKVQPAELEDSGVYFCASSRQGTPYEQYFGPGTRLTVT.

The genes are TRBV30 and TRBJ1-5; unclear D gene. Germline lookup yields CDR1 GTSNPN and CDR2 SVGIG (reference sequence). The germline V and J ends were trimmed by 2 bases and 3 bases, with 11 bases remaining between them. There are 14 residues in the CDR3. This chain's CDR3 is CAWSLTGTNQPQHF. In DNA, the CDR3 is TGTGCCTGGAGTTTGACCGGAACCAATCAGCCCCAGCATTTT.

The chain couples TRBV9 to TRBJ1-6, with D unclear. Trimming took 0 bases from V and 7 from J, leaving 11 bases between them. Per the germline V gene, CDR1 is SGDLS and CDR2 is YYNGEE. The CDR3 consists of 15 residues. CDR3 protein: CASSVDGKSNSPLHF. CDR3 bases: TGTGCCAGCAGCGTAGATGGGAAATCGAATTCACCCCTCCACTTT.

The V call is TRBV3-1 (or the pseudogene TRBV3-2), the J call TRBJ2-1, with no clear D. Deletions cut 3 bases from V and 3 bases from J, with 3 bases between. This CDR3 comprises 12 residues. Germline V CDR1 and CDR2: LGHDT, YNNKEL (reference sequence). The CDR3, as DNA: TGTGCCAGCAGCCAGGACTACAATGAGCAGTTCTTC. Its translation is CASSQDYNEQFF.

The chain recombines TRBV15 with TRBJ1-2; D not certain. Trimming removed 5 bases from V and 7 bases from J, with 23 bases in between. Germline CDR1 is LNHNV and CDR2 is YYDKDF (reference sequence). The CDR3 length is 16 residues. The CDR3 sequence is CATSPGSEPSRFGYTF. The CDR3 bases are TGTGCCACCAGCCCCGGCTCTGAGCCCTCCCGGTTTGGCTACACCTTC.

The rearrangement joins TRBV14 to TRBJ2-3; the D is unclear. Trimming left V 2 bases short and J 0 bases short, with 12 bases between. The CDR3 totals 16 residues. CDR1 and CDR2 (germline): SGHDN, FVKESK. The CDR3 nucleotides read TGTGCCAGCAGCCAATTTAAGGGTTCTAGCACAGATACGCAGTATTTT. It codes for CASSQFKGSSTDTQYF.

The chain recombines TRBV29-1 with TRBJ1-1; no reliable D call. Germline lookup yields CDR1 SQVTM and CDR2 ANQGSEA. The CDR3 has 13 amino acids. The germline V and J ends were trimmed by 4 bases and 3 bases, with 12 bases remaining between them. CDR3 nucleotides: TGCAGCGTTGTTGTAAGAGAATACACTGAAGCTTTCTTT. This sequence encodes CSVVVREYTEAFF.

The chain uses TRBV15 and TRBJ2-1, with a weak D call TRBD2 (6 bases). The CDR3 runs 14 residues. V was clipped by 1 base and J by 4 bases, with 8 bases between them. CDR1 and CDR2 (germline): LNHNV, YYDKDF (reference sequence). CDR3 DNA sequence: TGTGCCACCAGCAGAGGGACTAAGTACAATGAGCAGTTCTTC. It translates to CATSRGTKYNEQFF.

The chain links TRBV5-4 to TRBJ2-2; D unresolved. Germline V gives CDR1 SGHNT, CDR2 YYREEE (reference sequence). The CDR3 has 13 amino acids. Trimming pared 2 bases from V and 4 bases from J, leaving 6 bases between. The CDR3 coding sequence is TGTGCCAGCAGCTTCCCAGCCACCGGGGAGCTGTTTTTT. The encoded protein is CASSFPATGELFF.

The V and J genes are TRBV30 and TRBJ2-3; D gene unclear. From germline, CDR1 is GTSNPN and CDR2 SVGIG (reference sequence). The CDR3 has 15 residues. Trimming stripped 4 bases from V and 6 bases from J, with 20 bases between. The CDR3 DNA is TGTGCCTGGACCACCCGGGCAACTGCCTCGGATACGCAGTATTTT. Its translation: CAWTTRATASDTQYF.

V usage is TRBV6-5 and J usage is TRBJ2-2; 9 bases fit TRBD1. With 10 bases clipped from V and 5 bases from J, the junction kept 8 bases outside the gene matches. Germline V CDR1 and CDR2: MNHEY, SVGAGI. The CDR3 has 14 amino acids. The CDR3 nucleotides are TGTGCCATCTCGGGACAGGGAAAAACCGGGGAGCTGTTTTTT. As protein: CAISGQGKTGELFF.

This clone was seen a single time. The rearrangement uses TRBV2 and TRBJ1-4; TRBD1 agrees at 9 bases. With 8 bases clipped from V and 7 bases from J, the junction kept 5 bases outside the gene matches. The CDR3 spans 13 residues. Germline V gene lookup returns CDR1 SNHLY and CDR2 FYNNEI. CDR3 protein: CASGTGLGEKLFF. The CDR3 bases are TGTGCCAGCGGGACAGGGCTGGGTGAAAAACTGTTTTTT.

CDR3 in amino acids: CASSFSGSLYNEQFF. CDR3 nucleotide sequence: TGTGCCAGCAGTTTTAGCGGGAGCCTCTACAATGAGCAGTTCTTC. This chain uses TRBV27 with TRBJ2-1; 9 nucleotides align to TRBD2. The V and J ends lost 3 bases and 3 bases, in that order; junction bases with no gene match: 3. Germline CDR1 and CDR2: MNHEY and SMNVEV (reference sequence). This CDR3 is built from 15 residues.

The chain couples TRBV19 to TRBJ1-6; 9 positions match TRBD1. Trimming removed 7 bases from V and 8 bases from J; junction bases left unmatched: 6. This CDR3 is built from 14 residues. Germline V gene lookup returns CDR1 LNHDA and CDR2 SQIVND (reference sequence). The CDR3 nucleotides are TGTGCCAGTAACCCGGACAGGGGTCATTCACCCCTCCACTTT. This gives the protein CASNPDRGHSPLHF.

Only one count was recorded for this clone. V is TRBV5-1 and J is TRBJ2-2; tentative D call: TRBD2 (6 bases). V shed 3 bases and J shed 1 base, with 16 bases lying between them. Germline V gives CDR1 SGHRS, CDR2 YFSETQ. This CDR3 has 17 amino acids. The CDR3 coding sequence is TGCGCCAGCAGCTCGAACTTCATTAGCGGGAACACCGGGGAGCTGTTTTTT. This gives the protein CASSSNFISGNTGELFF.

The rearrangement joins TRBV5-1 to TRBJ2-2, with a possible D match to TRBD2 (6 bases). CDR1 SGHRS and CDR2 YFSETQ come from the germline V gene. This CDR3 comprises 15 residues. The V and J ends lost 0 bases and 3 bases respectively, with 9 bases between them. The CDR3 DNA sequence: TGCGCCAGCAGCTTGGGACTAGAGTACACCGGGGAGCTGTTTTTT. It encodes CASSLGLEYTGELFF.

The rearrangement links TRBV5-1 to TRBJ1-6, with D possibly TRBD1 on 6 matching bases. The germline V and J ends were trimmed by 0 bases and 7 bases, with 11 bases remaining between them. Germline V CDR1 and CDR2: SGHRS, YFSETQ. CDR3 size: 15 residues. CDR3 DNA: TGCGCCAGCAGCTTGGGGACAGACTCCAATTCACCCCTCCACTTT. It translates to CASSLGTDSNSPLHF.

The rearrangement uses TRBV5-1 and TRBJ1-2; a weak D match, TRBD1 (5 bases). Looked up from germline, CDR1 is SGHRS and CDR2 is YFSETQ. V lost 6 bases and J lost 2, with 14 bases in between. The CDR3 runs 14 residues. The chain's CDR3 is CASNPGTGNYGYTF. CDR3 nucleotides: TGCGCCAGCAACCCCGGGACGGGGAACTATGGCTACACCTTC.

The gene calls are TRBV7-2 and TRBJ2-7; 9 bases are a match to TRBD1. The CDR3 extends over 15 amino acids. Germline lookup yields CDR1 SGHTA and CDR2 FQGNSA. The trim removed 5 bases at V and 2 bases at J, leaving 7 bases unmatched. The CDR3 coding sequence is TGTGCCAGCAGCCCCTGGACAGGGGCCCCCTACGAGCAGTACTTC. It translates to CASSPWTGAPYEQYF.

V is TRBV24-1 and J is TRBJ2-5; D perhaps matches TRBD2 (6 bases). V shed 1 base and J shed 0 bases, with 11 bases lying between them. The CDR3 has 16 residues. Germline lookup yields CDR1 KGHDR and CDR2 SFDVKD. CDR3 nucleotide sequence: TGTGCCACCAGTGATTTCGGCGGGGAAGACCAAGAGACCCAGTACTTC. Protein sequence: CATSDFGGEDQETQYF.

The V and J genes are TRBV21-1 and TRBJ2-5; TRBD2 reflects the table's D call only, with no check against the DNA. TRBV21-1 constitutes a pseudogene. CDR3 length: 14 residues. The DNA of the CDR3 is TGTGCCAGCAGCAACGGGAGGGCCGGCGGGACCCAGTACTTC. Translating it yields CASSNGRAGGTQYF.

V usage is TRBV5-1 and J usage is TRBJ1-2; possibly TRBD1 for D (5 bases). The CDR3 covers 13 residues. Germline CDR1 and CDR2: SGHRS and YFSETQ. V dropped 2 bases and J dropped 11 bases, with 16 bases sitting between them. The CDR3 spells CASSFQGDSGYTF. DNA for the CDR3: TGCGCCAGCAGCTTTCAGGGAGATTCGGGATACACCTTC.

The chain joins TRBV9 to TRBJ2-2, with TRBD1 matching 7 bases. The junction had 7 bases not matched to a gene; V was cut back by 6 bases and J by 2 bases. This CDR3 contains 15 residues. Looked up from germline, CDR1 is SGDLS and CDR2 is YYNGEE. The CDR3 coding sequence is TGTGCCAGCACCCCGACAGGGACCAACACCGGGGAGCTGTTTTTT. Translation gives CASTPTGTNTGELFF.

V and J are TRBV3-1 (or the pseudogene TRBV3-2) and TRBJ1-3; unclear D gene. Trimming cost V 4 bases and J 6 bases, with 7 bases left between them. The CDR3 spans 12 residues. CDR1 is LGHDT and CDR2 is YNNKEL in the germline V gene (reference sequence). The CDR3 protein is CASSLPSNTIYF. The DNA for the CDR3 is TGTGCCAGCAGCCTCCCGTCAAACACCATATATTTT.

The chain recombines TRBV7-9 with TRBJ1-6, with D possibly matching TRBD1 (5 bases). CDR1 is SEHNR and CDR2 is FQNEAQ in the germline V gene (reference sequence). Trimming shortened V by 5 bases and J by 7 bases, and 18 bases separated the two germline ends. The CDR3 contains 16 residues. This CDR3 is CASSTSGGTGNSPLHF. In nucleotides, the CDR3 is TGTGCCAGCAGCACCTCAGGAGGGACCGGGAATTCACCCCTCCACTTT.

The chain recombines TRBV6-4 with TRBJ2-3, with D maybe TRBD1 (6 bases). This CDR3 is 15 amino acids long. The V end lost 3 bases, the J end lost 0 bases, and 10 bases lay between the germline ends. Germline lookup yields CDR1 MRHNA and CDR2 SNTAGT. The CDR3 region has the DNA TGTGCCAGCAGTGAACAGGGCGGTAGCACAGATACGCAGTATTTT. Protein: CASSEQGGSTDTQYF.